The sequence of this TCR beta chain was determined in a study of CD8 T cells in ankylosing spondylitis (dated by TCRdb to 2015 to 2018). At the level of the whole study: To find TCR variants linked to disease, the study profiled T cell receptor beta repertoires in ankylosing spondylitis patients and healthy donors. The whole study cohort included 85 to 120 healthy donors and around 24 ankylosing spondylitis patients. Peripheral blood was sampled, and synovial fluid was additionally collected from ankylosing spondylitis patients. Summary of the overall study and its limitations: Some of the motif variants had been reported before in the synovial fluid and blood of reactive arthritis patients, a finding that suggests common disease-initiation mechanisms. A TCR beta motif made up of under ten highly homologous amino acid variants appeared to be characteristic of blood from ankylosing spondylitis patients. In peripheral blood, the disease-linked clones were found at relatively low frequencies and had a CD8+ phenotype. The disease-linked clones were reported as significantly enriched in matched synovial fluid samples from ankylosing spondylitis patients.

Instrument used: Illumina HiSeq 2500. Quantitative 5'-RACE with molecular barcodes was used to prepare TCR beta libraries. The paper's processing steps were these. Disease-linked TCR variants were identified with a new computational method built on a probabilistic model of VDJ rearrangement. TCRdb reprocessing: public reads trimmed at Q25 with fastp, clones called with MiXCR, in-frame beta chains kept. Merged by CDR3 protein, the rows form single entries marked with the most common genes and DNA. The V and J calls come from TCRdb's annotation, not from the publication. The sample records about 400,000 distinct CDR3 sequences, about 22% of which are singletons. The biggest ten clones account for roughly 16% of the sample. Comments on this clonotype: It lacks a known antigen. No qualities accompany the bases; no much larger clone lies one base away.

Trimming at the junction amounts to 3 bases on V and 4 bases on J, and the germline ends lie 10 bases apart. CDR1 and CDR2, looked up from the germline V gene, are SGHTA and FQGNSA. The CDR3 numbers 13 residues from cysteine through phenylalanine. Only the CDR3 portion is preserved as DNA: 39 bases, with reading frame beginning at the first base. The sequenced material came from blood, either unsorted or a sorted T cell fraction (not recorded which). The clonotype originates from a male donor with ankylosing spondylitis. The V gene is TRBV7-2 and the J gene is TRBJ2-7, and TRBD2 may be the D gene, going by 5 matching bases. The base sequence is TGTGCCAGCAGCTTCCCTGGAGGTTACGAGCAGTACTTC. It translates as CASSFPGGYEQYF.